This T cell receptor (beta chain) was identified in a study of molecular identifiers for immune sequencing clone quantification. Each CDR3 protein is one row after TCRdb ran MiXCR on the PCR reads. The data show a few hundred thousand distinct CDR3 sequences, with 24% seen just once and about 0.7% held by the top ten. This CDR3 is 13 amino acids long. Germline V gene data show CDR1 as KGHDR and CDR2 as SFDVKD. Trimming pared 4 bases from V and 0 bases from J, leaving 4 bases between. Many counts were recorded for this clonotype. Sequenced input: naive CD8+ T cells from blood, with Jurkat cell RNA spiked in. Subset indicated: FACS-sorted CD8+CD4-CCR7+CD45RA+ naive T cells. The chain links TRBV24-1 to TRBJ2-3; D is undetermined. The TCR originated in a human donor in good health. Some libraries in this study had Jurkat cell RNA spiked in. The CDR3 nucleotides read TGTGCCACCAGTGAGGACAGCACAGATACGCAGTATTTT. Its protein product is CATSEDSTDTQYF.